This is a list of T cell receptor beta chains from one sample in a study of T-cell reconstitution after alpha-beta-depleted transplantation in children. TCRdb ran MiXCR on the PCR reads and lists one entry per CDR3 protein. The sample has around 580,000 distinct CDR3 sequences, 25% to 30% seen once. Sequenced here: PBMCs, sampled before TCRalphabeta/CD19-depleted stem cell transplant. These receptors were obtained from a boy younger than two with Wiskott-Aldrich syndrome, due to receive a stem cell transplant. Each CDR3 is given without its conserved first and last residue. Where a row states a size, it is once, few, many or the class of an expanded clone; other rows omit it.

v_call: TRBV20-1
clone_size: few
cdr3_aa: SARDKRVGGETQY

v_call: TRBV6-1
clone_size: -
cdr3_aa: ASSVTDNTEAF

v_call: TRBV12-3/TRBV12-4
clone_size: once
cdr3_aa: ASEQGRPYEQY

v_call: TRBV9
clone_size: few
cdr3_aa: ASSVDWTSGLGNEQF

v_call: TRBV6-1
clone_size: -
cdr3_aa: ASMAGRAYEQY

v_call: TRBV29-1
clone_size: -
cdr3_aa: SVEDMPTEQF

v_call: TRBV5-1
clone_size: -
cdr3_aa: ASSWGEAGFPHEQY

v_call: TRBV12-3/TRBV12-4
clone_size: -
cdr3_aa: ATRPPGNNQPQH

v_call: TRBV5-1
clone_size: few
cdr3_aa: ASRFGVEEKLF

v_call: TRBV20-1
clone_size: -
cdr3_aa: SARRTGMTGANVLT

v_call: TRBV27
clone_size: -
cdr3_aa: ASSLLFLAGSYNEQF

v_call: TRBV29-1
clone_size: -
cdr3_aa: SVGRALSYEQY

v_call: TRBV28
clone_size: -
cdr3_aa: ASRETGGYT

v_call: TRBV2
clone_size: once
cdr3_aa: AGQTLRETEAF

v_call: TRBV20-1
clone_size: few
cdr3_aa: SAVRAWTGAEQY

v_call: TRBV12-3/TRBV12-4
clone_size: -
cdr3_aa: ASGARESPYNEQF

v_call: TRBV20-1
clone_size: -
cdr3_aa: SASRSPSMVSAQY

v_call: TRBV7-2
clone_size: few
cdr3_aa: ASSLDLLAKETQY

v_call: TRBV5-1
clone_size: -
cdr3_aa: ASSLGTYTYEQY

v_call: TRBV5-1
clone_size: -
cdr3_aa: ASSYPGQETYEQY

v_call: TRBV11-2
clone_size: few
cdr3_aa: ASSPRSSGMRDTQY

v_call: TRBV3-1
clone_size: -
cdr3_aa: ASSTDPYEQY

v_call: TRBV5-1
clone_size: -
cdr3_aa: ASSHTSGSQETQY

v_call: TRBV30
clone_size: -
cdr3_aa: AWSSTDTQY

v_call: TRBV5-1
clone_size: -
cdr3_aa: ASSPLTSGNTDTQY

v_call: TRBV7-9
clone_size: -
cdr3_aa: ASSSPPGWEETQY

v_call: TRBV20-1
clone_size: many
cdr3_aa: SARDLYEQY

v_call: TRBV12-3/TRBV12-4
clone_size: once
cdr3_aa: ASSFITGGEQY

v_call: TRBV7-3
clone_size: -
cdr3_aa: ASSLSSGGENSQY

v_call: TRBV10-2
clone_size: few
cdr3_aa: ASRALLGNEQF